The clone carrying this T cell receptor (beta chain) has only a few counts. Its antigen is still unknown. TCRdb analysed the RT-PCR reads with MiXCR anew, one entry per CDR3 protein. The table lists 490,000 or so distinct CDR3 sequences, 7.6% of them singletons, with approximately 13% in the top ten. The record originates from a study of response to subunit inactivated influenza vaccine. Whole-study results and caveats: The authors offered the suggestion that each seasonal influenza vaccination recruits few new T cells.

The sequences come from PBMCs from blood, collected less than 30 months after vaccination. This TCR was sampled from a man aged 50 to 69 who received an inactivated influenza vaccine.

The CDR3 nucleotides are TGCAGTGCTAGAGAAAGTGGCAGGGGGCGGATTCGGCGTGATAACTATGGCTACACCTTC. This gives the protein CSARESGRGRIRRDNYGYTF. V usage is TRBV20-1 and J usage is TRBJ1-2; 8 nucleotides align to TRBD1. The CDR3 runs 20 residues. V gave up 0 bases and J gave up 1 base; unmatched junction bases: 19. Germline V gene lookup returns CDR1 DFQATT and CDR2 SNEGSKA (reference sequence).